This TCR beta chain comes out of a study of B cell selection in AIRE deficiency (dated 2019 in TCRdb). Study-wide context: Researchers compared the TCRbeta repertoires of sorted blood CD4+ conventional T cells and regulatory T cells from AIRE-deficient patients with the corresponding repertoires from healthy controls. The TCR-sequenced cohort comprised roughly five AIRE-deficient APECED patients and roughly five healthy control donors. General conclusions and limits of the study: Approximately 33% of the Treg TCRbeta sequences shared among healthy donors turned up in patient Tconv cells, suggesting that Treg-biased clones are diverted into the Tconv compartment. TCRBV gene usage, CDR3 length and TCR diversity in Tconv and Treg cells from AIRE-deficient patients were found to be similar to those in cells from healthy donors. CDR3s were shorter in shared Treg sequences, reflecting a bias toward rearrangements that have few non-templated nucleotide insertions. Only TCRbeta chains were sequenced, and roughly 40% of the Treg sequences shared among healthy donors were also detected in healthy Tconv cells, possibly owing to differing TCRalpha chains. Among fewer than 4,500 shared Treg TCRbeta sequences, less than 40% were shared exclusively among healthy donors and about 8.4% exclusively among patients, which suggests that Treg selection is less efficient in the absence of AIRE.

For this clone: What this receptor recognizes is not known. Qualities for individual bases were not recorded, and no much larger clone is one base off.

For sorting, regulatory T cells were defined as CD4+CD25hiCD127low/negative cells. The healthy donors who provided the control samples were not related to the patients. Tconv and Treg cells for TCRbeta sequencing were sorted on a FACSAria flow cytometer. Sorted cells were collected into 5-ml round-bottom polystyrene tubes, and dry cell pellets were frozen at -80°C before sequencing. The immunoSEQ platform was used for TCRbeta chain sequencing. The original pipeline was this. When Treg repertoires were pooled, approximately 54,000 distinct TCRbeta sequences were obtained from patients and around 100,000 from healthy donors. Public Treg TCRbeta sequences were defined as those shared by two or more individuals and were then searched for in Tconv repertoires. Differences between groups were assessed using Mann-Whitney U tests with Bonferroni-Dunn correction in GraphPad Prism 7.03. TCRdb's version of the immuneACCESS table is confined to in-frame rearrangements and falls short of the full clone set. An unresolved V gene accounts for under half of the shortfall where checked; the remainder is of unknown origin. The DNA gave D and trimming, while V, J and clone size come from that table. This sample has tens of thousands of clones in its table, and around nine tenths of those were observed once. The ten largest clones add up to about 1.5% of the sample.

Reading the germline V gene (reference sequence) gives CDR1 MNHNY and CDR2 SVGAGI. The CDR3, from cysteine to phenylalanine, totals 15 residues. Only CDR3 DNA is held: 45 bases, read in frame from base 1. The trim is 0 bases for V and 7 bases for J, with a gap of 10 bases between the germline ends. Sequences were obtained from CD4+CD25+ Tregs sorted from PBMCs. This TCR was recovered from a human donor in good health. The sequence links TRBV6-6 to TRBJ1-6; the D gene is not confidently resolved. The encoded CDR3 is CASSYSSQRNSPLHF. The sequence in DNA is TGTGCCAGCAGTTACTCGTCTCAAAGGAATTCACCCCTCCACTTT.